This is a list of T cell receptor beta chains from one sample in a study of blood T cell repertoires in COVID-19. The protocol was immunoSEQ multiplex PCR, while the TCRdb copy is restricted to in-frame clones and leaves out a portion. This table holds 100,000 to 150,000 clones, approximately 81% found once. Specimen: peripheral blood. These receptors came from a woman younger than 45 who had recovered from COVID-19. Each CDR3 is given with its conserved first and last residue. The D gene is left open where the match is weak. Only part of the rows carry a size: once, few, many, or a class if the clone is expanded.

cdr3_aa,cdr3_nt,d_call,clone_size,v_call,j_call
CASMAGYGYTF,TGTGCCAGCATGGCAGGTTATGGCTACACCTTC,NA,once,TRBV6-5,TRBJ1-2
CSVEGLGTSADNEQFF,TGCAGCGTTGAAGGCCTCGGGACTAGCGCCGACAATGAGCAGTTCTTC,TRBD2,NA,TRBV29-1,TRBJ2-1
CASSQVFLSYNEQFF,TGCGCCAGCAGCCAAGTTTTCCTCTCCTACAATGAGCAGTTCTTC,NA,NA,TRBV4-1,TRBJ2-1
CASSPRSSGQPQHF,TGTGCCAGTTCTCCCCGGAGTTCCGGTCAGCCCCAGCATTTT,NA,once,TRBV27,TRBJ1-5
CASSTGTVTDTQYF,TGTGCCAGCAGTACCGGGACAGTCACAGATACGCAGTATTTT,TRBD1,NA,TRBV2,TRBJ2-3
CASSLQGTSGRVSGANVLTF,TGTGCCAGCAGCTTACAAGGGACTAGCGGGAGGGTCTCTGGGGCCAACGTCCTGACTTTC,TRBD2,NA,TRBV5-4,TRBJ2-6
CASSVFPYDGYTF,TGCGCCAGCAGCGTGTTCCCCTACGATGGCTACACCTTC,NA,NA,TRBV5-1,TRBJ1-2
CASSLYIRGTDSPLHF,TGCGCCAGCAGCTTGTATATCCGGGGGACGGATTCACCCCTCCACTTT,NA,NA,TRBV5-1,TRBJ1-6
CASSPGTGRQPQHF,TGTGCCAGCTCACCAGGGACAGGGAGGCAGCCCCAGCATTTT,TRBD1,NA,TRBV18,TRBJ1-5
CASSQDTSQFF,TGTGCCAGCAGCCAAGATACTTCCCAGTTCTTC,NA,NA,TRBV3-1/TRBV3-2,TRBJ2-1
CASSAQRGPSYEQYF,TGTGCCAGCAGCGCCCAAAGGGGGCCGTCCTACGAGCAGTACTTC,TRBD1,NA,TRBV5-4,TRBJ2-7
CASTETGANNSPLHF,TGTGCCAGCACCGAGACAGGGGCGAATAATTCACCCCTCCACTTT,TRBD1,NA,TRBV28,TRBJ1-6
CASSSRGGNQPQHF,TGTGCCAGTAGTTCGAGGGGGGGGAATCAGCCCCAGCATTTT,NA,NA,TRBV19,TRBJ1-5
CACTTGGGGYTF,TGTGCCTGTACGACGGGGGGCGGTGGCTACACCTTC,NA,NA,TRBV19,TRBJ1-2
CASSLGAGGPGDTQYF,TGTGCCAGCAGCTTGGGGGCGGGAGGGCCCGGAGATACGCAGTATTTT,TRBD2,NA,TRBV5-4,TRBJ2-3
CSALSGGGSYNEQFF,TGCAGCGCCCTTAGCGGGGGTGGATCCTACAATGAGCAGTTCTTC,TRBD2,NA,TRBV29-1,TRBJ2-1
CASSPSSGGAFGNEQFF,TGTGCCAGTAGTCCTTCTAGCGGGGGCGCGTTTGGGAATGAGCAGTTCTTC,TRBD2,NA,TRBV19,TRBJ2-1
CASSLSPDSTDTQYF,TGTGCTAGCAGCTTAAGCCCGGACAGTACAGATACGCAGTATTTT,NA,NA,TRBV7-7,TRBJ2-3
CASAWREVGYTGELFF,TGTGCCAGTGCCTGGCGGGAGGTAGGGTACACCGGGGAGCTGTTTTTT,TRBD2,NA,TRBV19,TRBJ2-2
CASRQGHGQPQHF,TGCGCCAGCCGACAGGGCCACGGTCAGCCCCAGCATTTT,TRBD1,NA,TRBV10-2,TRBJ1-5
CASSLDRAGNTIYF,TGCGCCAGCAGCTTGGACAGGGCTGGAAACACCATATATTTT,NA,NA,TRBV5-1,TRBJ1-3
CASSLQLAGGADTQYF,TGCGCCAGCAGCCTCCAACTAGCGGGTGGGGCAGATACGCAGTATTTT,TRBD2,NA,TRBV5-1,TRBJ2-3
CASSLSPQGGAEAFF,TGTGCCAGCAGCTTATCACCTCAAGGGGGGGCTGAAGCTTTCTTT,NA,NA,TRBV7-2,TRBJ1-1
CASSPLPGENTEAFF,TGTGCCAGCAGCCCCCTCCCGGGTGAGAACACTGAAGCTTTCTTT,NA,NA,TRBV13,TRBJ1-1
CAWSVQGRDTGELFF,TGTGCCTGGAGTGTTCAGGGGCGCGACACCGGGGAGCTGTTTTTT,NA,NA,TRBV30,TRBJ2-2
CASYGRAMNTEAFF,TGTGCCAGCTACGGCAGGGCGATGAACACTGAAGCTTTCTTT,NA,once,TRBV6-5,TRBJ1-1
CASSEGGDQPQHF,TGTGCCAGCAGCGAAGGGGGCGATCAGCCCCAGCATTTT,TRBD1,NA,TRBV3-1/TRBV3-2,TRBJ1-5
CASSLGRGLNTEAFF,TGTGCCAGCAGCTTAGGGCGGGGGTTGAACACTGAAGCTTTCTTT,NA,few,TRBV7-9,TRBJ1-1
CASSADFSPQHF,TGTGCCAGCAGCGCCGACTTTTCCCCCCAGCATTTT,NA,NA,TRBV2,TRBJ1-5
CSVVGSAGTGYTF,TGCAGCGTTGTGGGCTCTGCGGGAACTGGCTACACCTTC,NA,NA,TRBV29-1,TRBJ1-2
CASSRTGSDGYTF,TGCGCCAGCAGTCGGACAGGGAGTGATGGCTACACCTTC,TRBD1,NA,TRBV10-2,TRBJ1-2
CASTSLGSEKLFF,TGTGCCAGCACCAGCCTAGGTAGTGAAAAACTGTTTTTT,NA,NA,TRBV7-9,TRBJ1-4
CASRSVVGYTF,TGTGCCAGCCGATCCGTAGTAGGCTACACCTTC,NA,NA,TRBV19,TRBJ1-2
CASSNRGSDSPLHF,TGTGCCAGCAGCAACAGGGGATCGGATTCACCCCTCCACTTT,TRBD1,NA,TRBV3-1/TRBV3-2,TRBJ1-6